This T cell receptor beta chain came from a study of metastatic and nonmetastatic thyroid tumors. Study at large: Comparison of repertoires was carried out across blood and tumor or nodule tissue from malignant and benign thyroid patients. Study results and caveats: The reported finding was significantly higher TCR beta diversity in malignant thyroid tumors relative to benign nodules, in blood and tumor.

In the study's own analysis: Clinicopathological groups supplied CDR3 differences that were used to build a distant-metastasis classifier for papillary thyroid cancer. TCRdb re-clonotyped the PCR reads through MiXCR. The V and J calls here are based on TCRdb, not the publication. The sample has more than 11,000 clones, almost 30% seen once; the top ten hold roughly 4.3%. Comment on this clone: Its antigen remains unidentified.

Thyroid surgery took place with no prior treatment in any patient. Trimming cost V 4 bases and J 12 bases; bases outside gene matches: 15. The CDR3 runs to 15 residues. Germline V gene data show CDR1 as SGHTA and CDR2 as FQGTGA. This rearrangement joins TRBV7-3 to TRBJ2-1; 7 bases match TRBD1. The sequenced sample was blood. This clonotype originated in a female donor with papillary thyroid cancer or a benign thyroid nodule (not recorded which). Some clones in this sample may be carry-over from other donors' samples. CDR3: CASSSGGQAPRRQFF. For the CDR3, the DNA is TGTGCCAGCAGCTCCGGCGGACAGGCTCCACGACGGCAGTTCTTC.